Sequencing of this T cell receptor (beta chain) was carried out in a study of blood T cell repertoires in COVID-19. Across the study: Recovery meant two consecutive negative NP/OP PCR tests, professional clearance, or resolved symptoms. Italy, Spain and the United States were the sources of the convalescent and acute COVID-19 samples.

CDR1 KGHDR and CDR2 SFDVKD come from the germline V gene. Trimming took 7 bases from V and 0 from J; bases not matched to a gene: 3. The CDR3 has 15 residues. How the authors handled the data: How many nucleated cells were present was estimated from reference gene primer amplification. Some clones are missing from TCRdb's copy, which holds only in-frame ones; the method was immunoSEQ multiplex PCR. Clone size and the V and J calls come from that table; the DNA yielded D and trimming. The sample lists 300,000 to 450,000 clones; over 75% were seen once. Those enrolled, adults aged about 18 to 89 years, came from some 25 US areas.

The TCR was taken from a man between 40 and 49 years old in a cohort exposed to, infected with or recovered from COVID-19 (not recorded which). The sample comprised PBMCs or T cells enriched from blood (not recorded which). The rearrangement links TRBV24-1 to TRBJ2-2; 8 positions agree with TRBD2. Here the CDR3 DNA reads TGTGCCACCAGCTTAGCGGGGTCGAACACCGGGGAGCTGTTTTTT. This encodes CATSLAGSNTGELFF.